This TCR beta chain was obtained from a study of STAT5B mutations in CD4+ large granular lymphocyte leukemia. Assay: immunoSEQ multiplex PCR; the TCRdb copy retains only in-frame clones and omits some. The sample lists 45,000 to 55,000 clones, just over 70% occurring once. Control samples were healthy donors' buffy coats. Remarks on this clone: As yet, its antigen is unknown.

Study outcomes and limitations: The CD4+ versus CD8+ T-LGLL clonality difference may reflect limited sample size. Compared with healthy controls (2/35), patient top clones favored TRBV06 (8/27). No patients shared main leukemic clonotypes, though roughly 23% appeared at low frequency elsewhere.

Germline V gene sequence: CDR1 SGHRS, CDR2 YFSETQ. Trimming took 6 bases from V and 4 from J, leaving 9 bases between them. The CDR3 is 12 amino acids. The chain carries TRBV5-1 and TRBJ2-3; TRBD2 is a possible D gene (6 bases). The sequencing input was CD4+ T cells from blood buffy coats. This clonotype was sampled from a human donor in good health. The CDR3 DNA sequence: TGCGCCAGCAAAAGGGAGGCAGATACGCAGTATTTT. This sequence encodes CASKREADTQYF. The complete variable domain, with remaining parts taken from reference TRBV5-1 and TRBJ2-3, reads KAGVTQTPRYLIKTRGQQVTLSCSPISGHRSVSWYQQTPGQGLQFLFEYFSETQRNKGNFPGRFSGRQFSNSRSEMNVSTLELGDSALYLCASKREADTQYFGPGTRLTVL.